This T cell receptor (beta chain) was obtained from a study of blood T cells in healthy people across ages. General study findings and limits: Greater diversity and more naive CD4+ cells were seen in long-lived donors than in aged donors.

The CDR3 runs 16 residues. V lost 0 bases, J lost 9 bases, and 18 bases lay in between. Germline loops: CDR1 DFQATT, CDR2 SNEGSKA (reference sequence). In this sample, this clonotype turned up many times. The target antigen is unknown. Each donor was a healthy Caucasian individual from Russia, aged about 6 to 95. Donors each provided about 9.5 milliliters of peripheral blood. With a J-beta primer mix and a sample-barcoded 5' primer, a second PCR ran about 6 to 11 cycles. TCRdb re-derived calls from the 5' RACE reads in MiXCR, one entry per CDR3 protein. The sample holds some 1,500,000 distinct CDR3 sequences; about 42% are singletons and the top ten take less than 5%.

The receptor comes from a woman aged 18 to 35 in good health. The rearrangement links TRBV20-1 to TRBJ1-6; tentative D call: TRBD1 (6 bases). The sample taken for sequencing was blood. This CDR3 is CSARDRVGGHTSPLHF. Here the CDR3 DNA reads TGCAGTGCTAGAGATCGAGTTGGGGGCCACACTTCACCCCTCCACTTT.